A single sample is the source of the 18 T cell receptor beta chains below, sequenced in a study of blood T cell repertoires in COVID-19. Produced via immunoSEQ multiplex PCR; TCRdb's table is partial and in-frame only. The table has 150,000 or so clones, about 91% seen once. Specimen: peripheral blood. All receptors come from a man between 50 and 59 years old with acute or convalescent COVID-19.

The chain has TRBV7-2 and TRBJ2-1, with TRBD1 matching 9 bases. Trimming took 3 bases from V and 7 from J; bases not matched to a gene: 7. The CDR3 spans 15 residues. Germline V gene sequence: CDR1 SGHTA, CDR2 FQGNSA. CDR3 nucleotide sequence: TGTGCCAGCAGCTTCACAGGGGGCGCGGGAAATGAGCAGTTCTTC. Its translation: CASSFTGGAGNEQFF.

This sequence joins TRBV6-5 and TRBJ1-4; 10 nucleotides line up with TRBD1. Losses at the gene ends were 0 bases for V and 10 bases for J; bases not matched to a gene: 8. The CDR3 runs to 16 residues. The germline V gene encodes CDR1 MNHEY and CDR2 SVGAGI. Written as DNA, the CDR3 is TGTGCCAGCAGTTACTCAACCGGGACAGGGGAGAGAAAACTGTTTTTT. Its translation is CASSYSTGTGERKLFF.

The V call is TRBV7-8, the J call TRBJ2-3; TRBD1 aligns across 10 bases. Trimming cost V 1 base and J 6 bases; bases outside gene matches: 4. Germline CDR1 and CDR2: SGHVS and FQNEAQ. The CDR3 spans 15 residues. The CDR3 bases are TGTGCCAGCAGCTTAGGGGGACAGGGGAGCGATACGCAGTATTTT. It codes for CASSLGGQGSDTQYF.

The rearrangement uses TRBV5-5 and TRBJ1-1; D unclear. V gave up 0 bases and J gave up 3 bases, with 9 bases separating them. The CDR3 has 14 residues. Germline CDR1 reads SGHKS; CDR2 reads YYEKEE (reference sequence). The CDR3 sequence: CASSLDSWDTEAFF. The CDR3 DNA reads TGTGCCAGCAGCTTGGACAGTTGGGACACTGAAGCTTTCTTT.

The CDR3 DNA reads TGTGCCAGCAGTCCCCGGACTAGCGGCCAAAAGTCTAATGAGCAGTTCTTC. This gives the protein CASSPRTSGQKSNEQFF. The chain recombines TRBV6-6 with TRBJ2-1; 10 bases map to TRBD2. CDR3 length: 17 residues. V trimming: 5 bases; J trimming: 7 bases; junction bases outside the gene matches: 14. Germline CDR1 is MNHNY and CDR2 is SVGAGI (reference sequence).

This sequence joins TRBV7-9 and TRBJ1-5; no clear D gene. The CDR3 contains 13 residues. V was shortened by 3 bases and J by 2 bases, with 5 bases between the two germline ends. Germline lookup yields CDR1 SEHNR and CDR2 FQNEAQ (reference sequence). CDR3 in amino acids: CASSFLGNQPQHF. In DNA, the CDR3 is TGTGCCAGCAGCTTCCTCGGCAATCAGCCCCAGCATTTT. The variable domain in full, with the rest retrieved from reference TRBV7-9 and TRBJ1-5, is DTGVSQNPRHKITKRGQNVTFRCDPISEHNRLYWYRQTLGQGPEFLTYFQNEAQLEKSRLLSDRFSAERPKGSFSTLEIQRTEQGDSAMYLCASSFLGNQPQHFGDGTRLSIL.

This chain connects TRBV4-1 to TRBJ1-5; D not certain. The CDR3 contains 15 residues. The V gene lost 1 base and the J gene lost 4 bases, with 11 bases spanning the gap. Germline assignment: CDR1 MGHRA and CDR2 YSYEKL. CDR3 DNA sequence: TGCGCCAGCAGCCAAGTCCCAGGCCGAAATCAGCCCCAGCATTTT. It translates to CASSQVPGRNQPQHF.

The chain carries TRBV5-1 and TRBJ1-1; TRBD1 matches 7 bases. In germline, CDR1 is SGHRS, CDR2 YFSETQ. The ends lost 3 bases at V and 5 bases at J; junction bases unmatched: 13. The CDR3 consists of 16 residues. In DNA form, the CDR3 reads TGCGCCAGCAGCTACTCCTACTCAGGGGGTTATACTGAAGCTTTCTTT. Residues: CASSYSYSGGYTEAFF.

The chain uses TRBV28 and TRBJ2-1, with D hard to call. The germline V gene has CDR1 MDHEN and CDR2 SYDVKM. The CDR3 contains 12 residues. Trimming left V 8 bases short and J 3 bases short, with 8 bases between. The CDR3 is CASLRVYNEQFF. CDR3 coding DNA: TGTGCCAGCCTCCGAGTCTACAATGAGCAGTTCTTC.

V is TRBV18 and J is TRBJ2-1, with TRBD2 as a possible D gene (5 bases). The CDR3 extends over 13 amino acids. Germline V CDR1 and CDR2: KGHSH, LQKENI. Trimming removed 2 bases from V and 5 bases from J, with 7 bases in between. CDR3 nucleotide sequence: TGTGCCAGCTCACCAAGCGGCGACAATGAGCAGTTCTTC. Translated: CASSPSGDNEQFF.

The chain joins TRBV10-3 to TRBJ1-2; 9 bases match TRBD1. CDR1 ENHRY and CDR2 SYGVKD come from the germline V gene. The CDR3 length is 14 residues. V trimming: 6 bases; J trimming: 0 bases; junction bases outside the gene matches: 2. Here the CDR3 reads CAIRGQGSNYGYTF. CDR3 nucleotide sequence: TGTGCCATCAGAGGACAGGGGTCTAACTATGGCTACACCTTC.

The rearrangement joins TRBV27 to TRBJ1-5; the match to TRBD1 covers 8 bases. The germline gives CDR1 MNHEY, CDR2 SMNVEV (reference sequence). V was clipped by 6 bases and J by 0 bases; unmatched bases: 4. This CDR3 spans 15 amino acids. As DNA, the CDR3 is TGTGCCAGCAGCCCGGACAGGGTTAGCAATCAGCCCCAGCATTTT. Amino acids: CASSPDRVSNQPQHF.

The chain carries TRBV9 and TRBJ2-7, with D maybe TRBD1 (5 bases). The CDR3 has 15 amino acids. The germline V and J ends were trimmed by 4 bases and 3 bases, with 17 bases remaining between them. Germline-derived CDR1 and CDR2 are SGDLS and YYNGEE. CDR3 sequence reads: CASSPSPTANYEQYF. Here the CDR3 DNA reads TGTGCCAGCAGCCCCTCCCCGACAGCGAACTACGAGCAGTACTTC.

The CDR3 protein is CASSQRQGRFDNEQFF. CDR3 sequence (DNA): TGCGCCAGCAGTCAACGGCAGGGAAGATTTGACAATGAGCAGTTCTTC. The genes are TRBV23-1 and TRBJ2-1, with a weak D call TRBD1 (5 bases). TRBV23-1 belongs to the ORF category, with a function that is uncertain. The CDR3 is 16 residues long. Trimming took off 2 bases at V and 5 bases at J, with 16 bases between the two ends.

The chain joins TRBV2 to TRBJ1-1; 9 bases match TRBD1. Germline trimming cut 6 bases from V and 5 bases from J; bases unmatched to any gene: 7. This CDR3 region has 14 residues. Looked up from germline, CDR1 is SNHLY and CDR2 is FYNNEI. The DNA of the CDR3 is TGTGCCAGCAGGAGGACAGGGGAATGGACTGAAGCTTTCTTT. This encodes CASRRTGEWTEAFF. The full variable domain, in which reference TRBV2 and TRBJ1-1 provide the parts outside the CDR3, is EPEVTQTPSHQVTQMGQEVILRCVPISNHLYFYWYRQILGQKVEFLVSFYNNEISEKSEIFDDQFSVERPDGSNFTLKIRSTKLEDSAMYFCASRRTGEWTEAFFGQGTRLTVV.

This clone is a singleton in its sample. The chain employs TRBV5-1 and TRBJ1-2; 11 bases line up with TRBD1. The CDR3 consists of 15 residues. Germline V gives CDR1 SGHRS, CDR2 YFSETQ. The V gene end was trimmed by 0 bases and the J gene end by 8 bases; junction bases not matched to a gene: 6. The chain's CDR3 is CASSLAGTGGRGYTF. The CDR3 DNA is TGCGCCAGCAGCTTGGCGGGGACAGGGGGAAGGGGCTACACCTTC.

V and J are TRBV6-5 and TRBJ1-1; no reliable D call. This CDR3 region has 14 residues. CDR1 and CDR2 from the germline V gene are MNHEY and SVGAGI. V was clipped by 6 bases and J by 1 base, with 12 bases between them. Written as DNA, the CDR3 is TGTGCCAGCAGCCGCGGGAAGGGGAACACTGAAGCTTTCTTT. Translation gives CASSRGKGNTEAFF.

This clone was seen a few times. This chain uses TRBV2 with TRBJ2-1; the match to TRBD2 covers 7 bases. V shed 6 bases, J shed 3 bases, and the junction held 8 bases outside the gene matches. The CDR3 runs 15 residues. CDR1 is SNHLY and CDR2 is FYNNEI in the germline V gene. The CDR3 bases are TGTGCCAGCAGGGCCCGGGCTAGCGGCTACAATGAGCAGTTCTTC. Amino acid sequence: CASRARASGYNEQFF.